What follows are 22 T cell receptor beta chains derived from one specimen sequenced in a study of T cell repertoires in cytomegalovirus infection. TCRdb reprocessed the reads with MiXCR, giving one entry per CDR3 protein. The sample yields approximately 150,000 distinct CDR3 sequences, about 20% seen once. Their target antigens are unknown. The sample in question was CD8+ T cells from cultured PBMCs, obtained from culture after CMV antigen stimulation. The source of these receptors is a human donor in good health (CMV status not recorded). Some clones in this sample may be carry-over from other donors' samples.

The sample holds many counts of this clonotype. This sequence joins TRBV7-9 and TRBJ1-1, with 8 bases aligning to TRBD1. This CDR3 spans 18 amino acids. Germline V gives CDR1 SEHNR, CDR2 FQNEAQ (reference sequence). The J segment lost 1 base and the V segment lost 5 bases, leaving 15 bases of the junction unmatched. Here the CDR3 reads CASSPDWTGKVGNTEAFF. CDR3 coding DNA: TGTGCCAGCAGCCCCGATTGGACAGGGAAGGTGGGGAACACTGAAGCTTTCTTT. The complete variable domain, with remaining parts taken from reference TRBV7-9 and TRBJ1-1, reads DTGVSQNPRHKITKRGQNVTFRCDPISEHNRLYWYRQTLGQGPEFLTYFQNEAQLEKSRLLSDRFSAERPKGSFSTLEIQRTEQGDSAMYLCASSPDWTGKVGNTEAFFGQGTRLTVV.

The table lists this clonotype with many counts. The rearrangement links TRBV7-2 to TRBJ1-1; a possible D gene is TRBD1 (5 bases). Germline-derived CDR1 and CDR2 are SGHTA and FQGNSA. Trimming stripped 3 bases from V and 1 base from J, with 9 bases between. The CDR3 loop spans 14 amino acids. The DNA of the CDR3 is TGTGCCAGCAGCTTGCCCAGGGCGAACACTGAAGCTTTCTTT. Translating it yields CASSLPRANTEAFF.

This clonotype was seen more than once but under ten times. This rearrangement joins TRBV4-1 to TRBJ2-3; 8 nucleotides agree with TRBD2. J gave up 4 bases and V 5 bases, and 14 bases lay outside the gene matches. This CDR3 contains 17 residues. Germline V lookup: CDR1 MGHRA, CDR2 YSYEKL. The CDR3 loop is CASSISVTGGPSDTQYF. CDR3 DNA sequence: TGCGCCAGCAGCATCTCCGTGACGGGGGGGCCCTCAGATACGCAGTATTTT.

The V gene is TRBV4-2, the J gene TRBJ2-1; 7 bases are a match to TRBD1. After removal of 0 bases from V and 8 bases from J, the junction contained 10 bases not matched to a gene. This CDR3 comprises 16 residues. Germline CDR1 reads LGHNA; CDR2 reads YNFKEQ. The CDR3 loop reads CASSQDRQGIRDEQFF. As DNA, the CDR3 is TGTGCCAGCAGCCAAGATCGACAGGGTATCCGAGATGAGCAGTTCTTC.

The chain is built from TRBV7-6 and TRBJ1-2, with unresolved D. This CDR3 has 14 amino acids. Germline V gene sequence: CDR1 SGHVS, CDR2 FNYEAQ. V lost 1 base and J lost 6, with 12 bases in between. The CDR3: CASSLVEGRDGYTF. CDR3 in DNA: TGTGCCAGCAGCTTAGTTGAGGGTCGGGATGGCTACACCTTC.

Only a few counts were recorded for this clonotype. DNA of the CDR3: TGTGCCAGCTCACCATCGTTTGGCATTAGCGCAGATACGCAGTATTTT. It encodes CASSPSFGISADTQYF. The chain recombines TRBV18 with TRBJ2-3; TRBD2 is a possible D gene (5 bases). Germline-derived CDR1 and CDR2 are KGHSH and LQKENI. V was clipped by 2 bases and J by 4 bases, with 16 bases between them. The CDR3 runs to 16 residues.

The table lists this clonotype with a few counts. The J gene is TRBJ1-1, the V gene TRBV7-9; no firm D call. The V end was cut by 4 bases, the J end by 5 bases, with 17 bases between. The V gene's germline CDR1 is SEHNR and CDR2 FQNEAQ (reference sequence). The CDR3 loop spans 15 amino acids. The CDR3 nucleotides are TGTGCCAGCAGCTCGAACAGCCTCAGGAGTACTGAAGCTTTCTTT. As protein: CASSSNSLRSTEAFF.

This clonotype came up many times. The CDR3 DNA sequence: TGTGCCACCTCGGGCCGAGGGAACAATGAGCAGTTCTTC. Translating it yields CATSGRGNNEQFF. V gene TRBV10-3 combines with J gene TRBJ2-1, with D tentatively TRBD2 (5 bases). V was clipped by 10 bases and J by 5 bases, with 15 bases between them. Looked up from germline, CDR1 is ENHRY and CDR2 is SYGVKD. There are 13 residues in the CDR3.

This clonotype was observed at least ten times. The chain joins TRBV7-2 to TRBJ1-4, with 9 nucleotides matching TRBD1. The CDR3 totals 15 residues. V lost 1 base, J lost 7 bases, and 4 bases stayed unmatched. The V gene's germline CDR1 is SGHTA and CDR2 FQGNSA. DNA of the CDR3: TGTGCCAGCAGCTTAGGGACAGGGGTTTCTGAAAAACTGTTTTTT. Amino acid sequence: CASSLGTGVSEKLFF.

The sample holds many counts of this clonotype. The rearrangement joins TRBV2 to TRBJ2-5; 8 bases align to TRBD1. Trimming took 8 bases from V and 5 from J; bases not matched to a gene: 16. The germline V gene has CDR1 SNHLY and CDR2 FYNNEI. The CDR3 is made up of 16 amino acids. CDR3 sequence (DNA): TGTGCCAGCGAAGGGCTCCTGGACAGGGTGGAGGAGACCCAGTACTTC. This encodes CASEGLLDRVEETQYF.

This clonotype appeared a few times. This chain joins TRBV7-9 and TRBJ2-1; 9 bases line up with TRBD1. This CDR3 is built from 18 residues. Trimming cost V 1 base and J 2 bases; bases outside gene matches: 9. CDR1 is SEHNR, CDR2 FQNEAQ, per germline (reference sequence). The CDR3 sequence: CASSLESGTGIPYNEQFF. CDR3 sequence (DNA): TGTGCCAGCAGCTTAGAGTCAGGGACAGGGATCCCCTACAATGAGCAGTTCTTC.

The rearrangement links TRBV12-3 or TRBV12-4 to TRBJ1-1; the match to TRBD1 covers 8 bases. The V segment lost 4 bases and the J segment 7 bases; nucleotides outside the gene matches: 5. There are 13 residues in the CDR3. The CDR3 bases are TGTGCCAGCAGTTCCATAGGACAGGGTGAAGCTTTCTTT. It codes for CASSSIGQGEAFF.

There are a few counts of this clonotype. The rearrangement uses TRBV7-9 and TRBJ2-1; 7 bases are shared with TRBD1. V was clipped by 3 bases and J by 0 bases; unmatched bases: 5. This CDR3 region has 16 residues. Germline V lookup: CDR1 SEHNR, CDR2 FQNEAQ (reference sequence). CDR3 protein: CASSFPTGASYNEQFF. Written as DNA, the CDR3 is TGTGCCAGCAGCTTTCCAACAGGGGCCTCCTACAATGAGCAGTTCTTC.

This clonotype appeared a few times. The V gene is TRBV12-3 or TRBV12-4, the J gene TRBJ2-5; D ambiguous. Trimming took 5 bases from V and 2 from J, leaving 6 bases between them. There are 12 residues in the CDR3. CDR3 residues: CASSLNQETQYF. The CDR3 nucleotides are TGTGCCAGCAGTCTTAATCAAGAGACCCAGTACTTC.

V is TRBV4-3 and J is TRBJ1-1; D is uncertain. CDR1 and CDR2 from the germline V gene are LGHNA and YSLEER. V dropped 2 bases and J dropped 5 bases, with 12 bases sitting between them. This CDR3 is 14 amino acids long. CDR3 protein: CASSQSSMRTEAFF. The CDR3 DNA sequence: TGCGCCAGCAGCCAAAGTTCCATGAGGACTGAAGCTTTCTTT.

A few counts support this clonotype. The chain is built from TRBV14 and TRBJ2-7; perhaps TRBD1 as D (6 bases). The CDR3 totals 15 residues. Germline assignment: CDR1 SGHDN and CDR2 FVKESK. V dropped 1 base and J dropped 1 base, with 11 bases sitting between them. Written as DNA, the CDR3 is TGTGCCAGCAGCCAAGGCACAGGGAAATCCTACGAGCAGTACTTC. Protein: CASSQGTGKSYEQYF.

The CDR3 nucleotides are TGTGCCAGCAGCAAGAACCTGGGACAGCTCGTCTCTGGAAACACCATATATTTT. Translating it yields CASSKNLGQLVSGNTIYF. V is TRBV11-2 and J is TRBJ1-3; 7 bases line up with TRBD1. Germline CDR1 SGHAT, CDR2 FQNNGV. V gave up 5 bases and J gave up 0 bases; unmatched junction bases: 13. The CDR3 is 18 residues long.

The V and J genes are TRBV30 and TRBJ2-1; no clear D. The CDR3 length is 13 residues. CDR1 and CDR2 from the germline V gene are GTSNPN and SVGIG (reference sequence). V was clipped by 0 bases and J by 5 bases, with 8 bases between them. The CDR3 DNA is TGTGCCTGGAGTGTACTGCTACACAATGAGCAGTTCTTC. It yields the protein CAWSVLLHNEQFF.

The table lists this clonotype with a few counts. The CDR3 nucleotides are TGTGCCAGCAGTTTTGGCAGCTCCGCTGGGTCACCCCTCCACTTT. Its protein product is CASSFGSSAGSPLHF. The rearrangement links TRBV28 to TRBJ1-6; D gene uncertain. Trimming removed 3 bases at V and 10 bases at J, with 16 bases between. Germline V gene data show CDR1 as MDHEN and CDR2 as SYDVKM. The CDR3 loop spans 15 amino acids. Variable domain in full (rest from reference TRBV28 and TRBJ1-6): DVKVTQSSRYLVKRTGEKVFLECVQDMDHENMFWYRQDPGLGLRLIYFSYDVKMKEKGDIPEGYSVSREKKERFSLILESASTNQTSMYLCASSFGSSAGSPLHFGNGTRLTVT.

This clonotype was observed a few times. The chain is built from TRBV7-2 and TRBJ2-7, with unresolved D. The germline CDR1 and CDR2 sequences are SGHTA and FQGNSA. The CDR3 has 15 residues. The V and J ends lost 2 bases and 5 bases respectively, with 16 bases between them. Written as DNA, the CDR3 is TGTGCCAGCAGCTTAAAACCCACAATATCCCACGAGCAGTACTTC. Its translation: CASSLKPTISHEQYF.

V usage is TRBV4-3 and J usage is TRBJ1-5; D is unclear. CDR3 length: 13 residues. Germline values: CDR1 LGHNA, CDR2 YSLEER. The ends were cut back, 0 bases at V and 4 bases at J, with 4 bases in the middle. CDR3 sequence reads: CASSQEANQPQHF. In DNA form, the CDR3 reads TGCGCCAGCAGCCAAGAGGCTAATCAGCCCCAGCATTTT.

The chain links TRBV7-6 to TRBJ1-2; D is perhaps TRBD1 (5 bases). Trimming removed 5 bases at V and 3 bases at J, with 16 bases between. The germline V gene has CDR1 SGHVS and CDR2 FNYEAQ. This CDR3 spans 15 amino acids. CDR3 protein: CASSPTQSGYYGYTF. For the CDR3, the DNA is TGTGCCAGCAGCCCCACACAGTCAGGGTACTATGGCTACACCTTC.